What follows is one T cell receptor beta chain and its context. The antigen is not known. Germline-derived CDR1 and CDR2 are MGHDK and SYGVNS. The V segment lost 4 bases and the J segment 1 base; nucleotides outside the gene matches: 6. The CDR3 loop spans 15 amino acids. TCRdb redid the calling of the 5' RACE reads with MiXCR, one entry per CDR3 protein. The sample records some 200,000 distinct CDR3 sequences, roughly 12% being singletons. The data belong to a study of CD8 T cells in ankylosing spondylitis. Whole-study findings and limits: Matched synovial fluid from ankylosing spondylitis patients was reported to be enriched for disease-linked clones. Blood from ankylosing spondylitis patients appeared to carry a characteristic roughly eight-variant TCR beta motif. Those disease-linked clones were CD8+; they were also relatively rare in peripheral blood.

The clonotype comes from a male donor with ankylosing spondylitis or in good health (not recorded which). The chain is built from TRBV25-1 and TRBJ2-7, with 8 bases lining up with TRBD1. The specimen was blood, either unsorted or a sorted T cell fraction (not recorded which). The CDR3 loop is CASSGGRGQSYEQYF. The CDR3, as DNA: TGTGCCAGCAGTGGGGGCAGGGGGCAGTCCTACGAGCAGTACTTC.